This T cell receptor beta chain is from a study of T cell responses to AZD1222 COVID-19 vaccine. On this clone: No antigen is known for it.

Trimming cost V 4 bases and J 11 bases, with 13 bases left between them. The germline CDR1 and CDR2 sequences are SGHRS and YFSETQ. This CDR3 has 12 residues. Using immunoSEQ multiplex PCR, the repertoire was profiled, and TCRdb retains in-frame clones only, with some absent. The table lists 250,000 to 300,000 clones, almost 95% of them singletons. Study findings and constraints: Distributed over spike, vaccine-associated CD4 TCRs predominated at 160-218 and 743-854.

Recipients boosted at about 4 weeks or about 12 weeks are pooled. The sequencing here drew on peripheral blood, taken 28 days after the second AZD1222 dose. The chain couples TRBV5-1 to TRBJ2-1; D call uncertain. The origin of this receptor is an adult who received the AZD1222 COVID-19 vaccine. Here the CDR3 DNA reads TGCGCCAGCAGCAAAACGACTGTACAGCAGTTCTTC. Translating gives CASSKTTVQQFF.